These T cell receptor beta chains were read from a single sample in a study of blood T cell repertoires in COVID-19. TCRdb keeps only in-frame clones here, not all; method: immunoSEQ multiplex PCR. The sample holds 75,000 to 95,000 clones, under 80% seen once. The sample comprised peripheral blood. These TCRs come from a man in his sixties or seventies with COVID-19, enrolled during active disease. Each CDR3 is given with its conserved first and last residue.

TRBV18	16	TRBJ1-6	CASSLEGQGGFSPLHF
TRBV4-3	14	TRBJ2-1	CASSQDREYNEQFF
TRBV7-3	16	TRBJ2-1	CASSLIGGNSYNEQFF
TRBV6-5	16	TRBJ1-2	CASSYTSQGDHYGYTF
TRBV28	15	TRBJ1-1	CASSFTGGANTEAFF
TRBV5-6	15	TRBJ1-2	CASSLVAAGGHGYTF
TRBV5-1	13	TRBJ2-1	CASSFADRGEQFF
TRBV7-7	15	TRBJ2-3	CASSLGGAGTDTQYF
TRBV3-1/TRBV3-2	14	TRBJ1-6	CASSRGQGGSPLHF
TRBV6-2/TRBV6-3	18	TRBJ2-3	CASSYQLGAGNSADTQYF
TRBV5-5	15	TRBJ1-2	CASSWLGGTGYGYTF
TRBV6-6	14	TRBJ1-1	CASSAGLGGTEAFF
TRBV9	15	TRBJ2-7	CARSGQGGWLDEQYF
TRBV7-3	14	TRBJ1-6	CASSLGGVGSPLHF
TRBV19	13	TRBJ1-2	CASSISPNYGYTF
TRBV7-8	14	TRBJ2-1	CASSRLDGSNEQFF
TRBV9	14	TRBJ2-2	CASSVDGRAGELFF
TRBV27	15	TRBJ1-1	CASSLSLPGYTEAFF
TRBV29-1	16	TRBJ2-2	CSVDGGAATNTGELFF
TRBV30	13	TRBJ1-5	CAWAGTRNQPQHF
TRBV28	12	TRBJ2-7	CASSLLDSEQYF
TRBV7-8	14	TRBJ2-1	CASSPAAGIIYQFF
TRBV9	14	TRBJ1-4	CASSVTPIVEKLFF
TRBV15	14	TRBJ2-7	CATSQDRGYNEQYF